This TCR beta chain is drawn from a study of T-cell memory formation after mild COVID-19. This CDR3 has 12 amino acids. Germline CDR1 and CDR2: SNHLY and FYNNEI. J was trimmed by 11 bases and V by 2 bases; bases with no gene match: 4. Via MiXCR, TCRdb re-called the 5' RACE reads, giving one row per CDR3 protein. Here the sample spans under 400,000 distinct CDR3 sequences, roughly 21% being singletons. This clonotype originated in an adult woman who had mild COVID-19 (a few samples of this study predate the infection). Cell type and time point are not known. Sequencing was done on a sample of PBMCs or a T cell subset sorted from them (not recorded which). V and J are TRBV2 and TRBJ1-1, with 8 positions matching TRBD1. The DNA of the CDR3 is TGTGCCAGCAGTGAACAGGGGGCGTACGCTTTCTTT. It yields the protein CASSEQGAYAFF.